What follows are 25 T cell receptor beta chains derived from one specimen sequenced in a study of beta chain features in type 1 diabetes. TCRB transcripts that were expressed got sequenced, as all of the isolated RNA had been reverse transcribed. Some clones are missing from TCRdb's copy, which holds only in-frame ones; the method was immunoSEQ multiplex PCR. This sample carries about 150,000 clones, about 9.2% of them seen once, and the ten largest clones take about 0.61%. The specimen sequenced was central memory CD4+ T cells from blood. Receptors originate from a man in his late teens or twenties in good health.

This clone was counted many times. The gene calls are TRBV30 and TRBJ1-1; D is ambiguous. Trimming took off 3 bases at V and 11 bases at J, with 16 bases between the two ends. This CDR3 is 12 amino acids long. Germline assignment: CDR1 GTSNPN and CDR2 SVGIG (reference sequence). As DNA, the CDR3 is TGTGCCTGGAGCGACTTCGACCTCTCCGCTTTCTTT. Its protein is CAWSDFDLSAFF.

The chain uses TRBV7-2 and TRBJ2-3; D is undetermined. CDR3 length: 15 amino acids. The V end lost 5 bases, the J end lost 7 bases, and 19 bases lay between the germline ends. Germline values: CDR1 SGHTA, CDR2 FQGNSA. CDR3 in DNA: TGTGCCAGCAGCCAGGTTCGCGTCGCCGCCAATACGCAGTATTTT. Amino acids: CASSQVRVAANTQYF.

This clone was detected many times. This chain uses TRBV7-2 with TRBJ2-7, with a tentative D call TRBD2 (5 bases). In germline, CDR1 is SGHTA, CDR2 FQGNSA. V lost 1 base and J lost 6, with 13 bases in between. This CDR3 comprises 14 residues. CDR3 bases: TGTGCCAGCAGCTTAGTTCCGGAGAGGGCCGAGCAGTACTTC. This sequence encodes CASSLVPERAEQYF.

V is TRBV4-3 and J is TRBJ2-1; 7 positions match TRBD1. The ends lost 4 bases at V and 4 bases at J; junction bases unmatched: 4. The CDR3 sequence is 14 residues long. Germline values: CDR1 LGHNA, CDR2 YSLEER. CDR3 coding DNA: TGCGCCAGCAGCCGATCACAGGGGTACAATGAGCAGTTCTTC. Protein: CASSRSQGYNEQFF.

This clone was counted between two and nine times. The genes are TRBV7-9 and TRBJ1-5; D unclear. CDR3 size: 16 residues. Germline V gene data show CDR1 as SEHNR and CDR2 as FQNEAQ (reference sequence). Trimming stripped 1 base from V and 1 base from J, with 11 bases between. The CDR3 loop reads CASSLGVGGSNQPQHF. CDR3 nucleotide sequence: TGTGCCAGCAGCTTAGGGGTGGGAGGAAGCAATCAGCCCCAGCATTTT. The whole variable domain, remainder taken from reference TRBV7-9 and TRBJ1-5, is DTGVSQNPRHKITKRGQNVTFRCDPISEHNRLYWYRQTLGQGPEFLTYFQNEAQLEKSRLLSDRFSAERPKGSFSTLEIQRTEQGDSAMYLCASSLGVGGSNQPQHFGDGTRLSIL.

The genes are TRBV15 and TRBJ2-3; TRBD2 matches 13 bases. The germline V gene encodes CDR1 LNHNV and CDR2 YYDKDF (reference sequence). J gave up 6 bases and V 4 bases, and 7 bases lay outside the gene matches. CDR3 length: 16 residues. The CDR3 DNA sequence: TGTGCCACCAGCAAAGCCGGGACTAGCGGGGCCGATACGCAGTATTTT. This translates into CATSKAGTSGADTQYF.

This chain connects TRBV6-6 to TRBJ2-5, with TRBD2 identical over 11 bases. J was trimmed by 8 bases and V by 0 bases; bases with no gene match: 8. The CDR3 is 16 amino acids. Germline CDR1 and CDR2: MNHNY and SVGAGI (reference sequence). CDR3 nucleotide sequence: TGTGCCAGCAGTTACTCGAAGGCACTAGCGGGGGAAACCCAGTACTTC. Amino acid sequence: CASSYSKALAGETQYF.

This rearrangement joins TRBV5-1 to TRBJ2-2; 7 bases match TRBD1. V shed 0 bases, J shed 2 bases, and the junction held 4 bases outside the gene matches. The CDR3 sequence is 16 residues long. CDR1 is SGHRS, CDR2 YFSETQ, per germline. The CDR3 spells CASSLVPGGNTGELFF. CDR3 sequence (DNA): TGCGCCAGCAGCTTGGTCCCAGGGGGTAACACCGGGGAGCTGTTTTTT.

The chain employs TRBV6-4 and TRBJ1-6, with a tentative D call TRBD1 (6 bases). The length of the CDR3 is 13 residues. Germline loops: CDR1 MRHNA, CDR2 SNTAGT. Trimming left V 5 bases short and J 7 bases short, with 9 bases between. The CDR3: CASSSTGNSPLHF. DNA for the CDR3: TGTGCCAGCAGTTCAACAGGGAATTCACCCCTCCACTTT.

The chain links TRBV28 to TRBJ2-7; D call uncertain. Germline V gene data show CDR1 as MDHEN and CDR2 as SYDVKM. Trimming pared 4 bases from V and 2 bases from J, leaving 6 bases between. This CDR3 contains 12 residues. The DNA of the CDR3 is TGTGCCAGCAGTTACAGTACCTACGAGCAGTACTTC. Its translation: CASSYSTYEQYF. The entire variable domain, with the rest obtained from reference TRBV28 and TRBJ2-7, is as follows: DVKVTQSSRYLVKRTGEKVFLECVQDMDHENMFWYRQDPGLGLRLIYFSYDVKMKEKGDIPEGYSVSREKKERFSLILESASTNQTSMYLCASSYSTYEQYFGPGTRLTVT.

This clone turned up a few times. This chain links TRBV4-2 with TRBJ2-1; 8 positions agree with TRBD2. Per germline, CDR1 LGHNA and CDR2 YNFKEQ. This CDR3 contains 14 residues. J was trimmed by 7 bases and V by 4 bases; bases with no gene match: 6. The CDR3 sequence is CASSPAGALNEQFF. Written as DNA, the CDR3 is TGTGCCAGCAGCCCAGCGGGGGCCCTAAATGAGCAGTTCTTC.

This clone was observed many times. The chain joins TRBV19 to TRBJ2-5; 15 nucleotides line up with TRBD2. From germline, CDR1 is LNHDA and CDR2 SQIVND (reference sequence). The V segment lost 10 bases and the J segment 0 bases; nucleotides outside the gene matches: 3. This CDR3 is built from 15 residues. The CDR3 reads CATRTSGGDQETQYF. DNA for the CDR3: TGTGCCACCCGGACTAGCGGGGGGGACCAAGAGACCCAGTACTTC.

This clone was seen more than once but under ten times. The chain employs TRBV4-3 and TRBJ1-2; 7 bases line up with TRBD1. Losses at the gene ends were 0 bases for V and 1 base for J; bases not matched to a gene: 14. The CDR3 consists of 19 residues. Germline lookup yields CDR1 LGHNA and CDR2 YSLEER. CDR3 residues: CASSQEVAGQTGRNYGYTF. CDR3 DNA: TGCGCCAGCAGCCAAGAAGTCGCGGGCCAGACAGGGCGTAACTATGGCTACACCTTC.

This chain uses TRBV19 with TRBJ1-1; D is perhaps TRBD1 (5 bases). Trimming took 2 bases from V and 11 from J, leaving 15 bases between them. The CDR3 extends over 13 amino acids. Germline V lookup: CDR1 LNHDA, CDR2 SQIVND (reference sequence). CDR3 residues: CASSIQQGAQAFF. The CDR3 nucleotides are TGTGCCAGTAGTATACAACAAGGGGCGCAGGCTTTCTTT.

This clone was counted a few times. The chain combines TRBV5-4 with TRBJ1-3; D is perhaps TRBD1 (5 bases). With 4 bases removed from V and 0 bases from J, the gap between germline ends came to 14 bases. The germline V gene encodes CDR1 SGHNT and CDR2 YYREEE (reference sequence). The length of the CDR3 is 16 residues. CDR3 amino acids: CASSGGSGLSGNTIYF. CDR3 DNA: TGTGCCAGCAGCGGGGGGAGTGGCCTCTCTGGAAACACCATATATTTT.

V gene TRBV30 combines with J gene TRBJ1-1; no clear D gene. Germline V gene data show CDR1 as GTSNPN and CDR2 as SVGIG (reference sequence). The CDR3 loop spans 14 amino acids. Deletions cut 2 bases from V and 8 bases from J, with 18 bases between. CDR3 amino acids: CAWSPLQAGREAFF. The CDR3 nucleotides read TGTGCCTGGAGTCCCCTTCAGGCGGGGAGGGAAGCTTTCTTT.

The rearrangement joins TRBV2 to TRBJ1-6, with D possibly matching TRBD1 (5 bases). Germline CDR1 and CDR2: SNHLY and FYNNEI. The ends were cut back, 3 bases at V and 5 bases at J, with 11 bases in the middle. The CDR3 is 15 amino acids. The CDR3 DNA follows: TGTGCCAGCAGTGACTCAGGGAGGAATAATTCACCCCTCCACTTT. It yields the protein CASSDSGRNNSPLHF.

The chain recombines TRBV5-4 with TRBJ1-4; TRBD1 is a possible D gene (5 bases). Per germline, CDR1 SGHNT and CDR2 YYREEE (reference sequence). The CDR3 has 14 amino acids. V shed 4 bases and J shed 5 bases, with 12 bases lying between them. The CDR3 region has the DNA TGTGCCAGCAGCCCTCAGGGAACCAATGAAAAACTGTTTTTT. Translating it yields CASSPQGTNEKLFF.

This clone occurred a few times. The gene calls are TRBV30 and TRBJ2-5; 7 nucleotides match TRBD1. CDR1 GTSNPN and CDR2 SVGIG come from the germline V gene (reference sequence). This CDR3 region has 13 residues. Germline trimming cut 1 base from V and 3 bases from J; bases unmatched to any gene: 2. The CDR3 DNA reads as TGTGCCTGGAGTGCCGGGACAGAAGAGACCCAGTACTTC. Its protein product is CAWSAGTEETQYF.

J is TRBJ1-2 and V is TRBV7-9; no firm D call. Between the trimmed V and J ends, which lost 1 base and 3 bases, there was a span of 12 bases. CDR1 and CDR2 from the germline V gene are SEHNR and FQNEAQ (reference sequence). CDR3 size: 15 residues. The DNA for the CDR3 is TGTGCCAGCAGCTTAGACGAGGGCGGGGACTATGGCTACACCTTC. This gives the protein CASSLDEGGDYGYTF.

This clone has only a few counts. The chain couples TRBV27 to TRBJ2-5; D perhaps matches TRBD1 (7 bases). Trimming pared 3 bases from V and 5 bases from J, leaving 19 bases between. This CDR3 has 16 residues. The V gene's germline CDR1 is MNHEY and CDR2 SMNVEV (reference sequence). The CDR3 DNA sequence: TGTGCCAGCAGTTTCGCGGGACAGCTTTCTAGGGAGACCCAGTACTTC. Protein product: CASSFAGQLSRETQYF.

The sample holds one count of this clone. The chain couples TRBV4-1 to TRBJ2-3; perhaps TRBD1 as D (6 bases). The CDR3 is 16 amino acids. Trimming stripped 1 base from V and 5 bases from J, with 16 bases between. Per the germline V gene, CDR1 is MGHRA and CDR2 is YSYEKL. The CDR3 DNA reads TGCGCCAGCAGCCAAGGGCCGCAGGGGATAGGAGATACGCAGTATTTT. It encodes CASSQGPQGIGDTQYF.

This chain connects TRBV6-4 to TRBJ2-3, with D perhaps TRBD1 (6 bases). Germline assignment: CDR1 MRHNA and CDR2 SNTAGT. The CDR3 extends over 15 amino acids. V lost 2 bases and J 6 bases, leaving 15 bases between the germline ends. This CDR3 is CASSDMWGRGDTQYF. The CDR3 bases are TGTGCCAGCAGTGACATGTGGGGGCGTGGGGATACGCAGTATTTT.

J is TRBJ2-1 and V is TRBV14, with D possibly TRBD1 on 6 matching bases. The CDR3 has 16 amino acids. V lost 4 bases, J lost 0 bases, and 13 bases lay in between. Germline assignment: CDR1 SGHDN and CDR2 FVKESK. The CDR3 DNA sequence: TGTGCCAGCAGCCGCCGGGCGGACAGCTCCTACAATGAGCAGTTCTTC. This encodes CASSRRADSSYNEQFF.

The chain couples TRBV7-2 to TRBJ2-7, with TRBD1 as a possible D gene (6 bases). Trimming pared 2 bases from V and 4 bases from J, leaving 15 bases between. Germline CDR1 reads SGHTA; CDR2 reads FQGNSA. This CDR3 is built from 15 residues. CDR3 loop: CASSLTGSGVYEQYF. CDR3 sequence (DNA): TGTGCCAGCAGCTTAACAGGGAGTGGGGTATACGAGCAGTACTTC.